These 14 T cell receptor beta chains originate from one sample sequenced in a study of Graves' ophthalmopathy and Graves' hyperthyroidism. RNA transcripts were the template, and TCR beta CDR3 regions were amplified from them. RT-PCR with HTBI primers came first, then second-round multiplex PCR. MiXCR was run by TCRdb on the multiplex PCR reads, yielding one entry per CDR3 protein. Of around 340,000 distinct CDR3 sequences listed, around a sixth are singletons. Sequencing was done on a sample of peripheral blood. These receptors were obtained from an adult man with Graves' ophthalmopathy.

This clonotype has a count of ten or more. The J gene is TRBJ2-5, the V gene TRBV7-2; TRBD1 matches 9 bases. The junction had 5 bases not matched to a gene; V was cut back by 6 bases and J by 0 bases. The CDR3 contains 15 residues. The germline CDR1 and CDR2 sequences are SGHTA and FQGNSA. The DNA of the CDR3 is TGTGCCAGCAGTCCCGGGACAGGGTACCAAGAGACCCAGTACTTC. The encoded protein is CASSPGTGYQETQYF.

This clonotype was seen ten or more times. The J gene is TRBJ2-5, the V gene TRBV20-1; 11 bases fit TRBD2. Germline V gene data show CDR1 as DFQATT and CDR2 as SNEGSKA (reference sequence). CDR3 length: 16 amino acids. V gave up 8 bases and J gave up 5 bases; unmatched junction bases: 16. The CDR3 protein is CSFHKKLAGVGETQYF. The CDR3 DNA follows: TGCAGTTTCCACAAAAAACTAGCGGGAGTTGGTGAGACCCAGTACTTC.

This clonotype has a handful of counts. This chain links TRBV12-3 or TRBV12-4 with TRBJ1-5; D uncertain. The CDR3 length is 18 residues. The V gene lost 3 bases and the J gene lost 7 bases, with 25 bases spanning the gap. CDR3 DNA sequence: TGTGCCAGCAGTTTTGTTTTCCTAGCGCTCCGCCCGGGGCAGCCCCAGCATTTT. Protein product: CASSFVFLALRPGQPQHF.

This clonotype occurred once. This sequence joins TRBV7-9 and TRBJ2-5, with TRBD1 identical over 9 bases. CDR3 length: 16 residues. Losses at the gene ends were 5 bases for V and 5 bases for J; bases not matched to a gene: 12. The germline CDR1 and CDR2 sequences are SEHNR and FQNEAQ (reference sequence). The CDR3 protein is CASSVTGGMSRETQYF. CDR3 nucleotides: TGTGCCAGCAGCGTTACAGGGGGCATGAGTAGGGAGACCCAGTACTTC.

This clonotype appeared many times. The rearrangement links TRBV2 to TRBJ2-2; TRBD1 aligns across 10 bases. Germline assignment: CDR1 SNHLY and CDR2 FYNNEI. V lost 6 bases to trimming and J lost 5 bases; unmatched junction nucleotides: 9. This CDR3 has 16 residues. The CDR3 region has the DNA TGTGCCAGCAGCGAGACAGGGGGCGGAGGTACCGGGGAGCTGTTTTTT. It codes for CASSETGGGGTGELFF.

CDR3 region: CTGGAVYSGANVLTF. The CDR3 coding sequence is TGCACCGGGGGGGCCGTCTACTCTGGGGCCAACGTCCTGACTTTC. The chain employs TRBV20-1 and TRBJ2-6; TRBD2 matches at 8 bases. The CDR3 spans 15 residues. CDR1 and CDR2 (germline): DFQATT, SNEGSKA (reference sequence).

This clonotype was detected many times. The chain uses TRBV6-2 or TRBV6-3 and TRBJ2-5; perhaps TRBD1 as D (7 bases). V lost 7 bases, J lost 4 bases, and 13 bases lay in between. The germline gives CDR1 MNHEY, CDR2 SVGEGT. The CDR3 consists of 13 residues. The CDR3 sequence: CASTRQGGETQYF. The CDR3 nucleotides read TGTGCCAGCACCCGACAGGGAGGAGAGACCCAGTACTTC.

This clonotype was detected many times. V usage is TRBV12-3 or TRBV12-4 and J usage is TRBJ1-1; no definite D call. This CDR3 contains 14 residues. Deletions cut 3 bases from V and 2 bases from J, with 10 bases between. The CDR3 region is CASSFTLTNTEAFF. The CDR3 DNA reads TGTGCCAGCAGTTTTACCTTGACAAACACTGAAGCTTTCTTT.

This clonotype was found a few times. V gene TRBV20-1 combines with J gene TRBJ2-5; 12 bases line up with TRBD1. The germline V gene has CDR1 DFQATT and CDR2 SNEGSKA (reference sequence). The J segment lost 3 bases and the V segment lost 6 bases, leaving 11 bases of the junction unmatched. The CDR3 has 16 amino acids. CDR3 nucleotide sequence: TGCAGTGCCCAAAACGCGGGACAGGGGGCTGAAGAGACCCAGTACTTC. Translation gives CSAQNAGQGAEETQYF.

This clonotype was found many times. The junction does not match germline at one end; this may be a read error. V is TRBV6-5 and J is TRBJ2-2, with 7 positions matching TRBD1. CDR1 is MNHEY, CDR2 SVGAGI, per germline. There are 17 residues in the CDR3. CDR3 residues: CASSYGGQDLVTGELLF. CDR3 DNA sequence: TGTGCCAGCAGTTACGGCGGACAGGATTTAGTCACCGGGGAGCTGCTTTTT.

At least ten counts were recorded for this clonotype. The chain joins TRBV13 to TRBJ1-2, with a possible D match to TRBD1 (6 bases). This CDR3 region has 15 residues. Germline V lookup: CDR1 PRHDT, CDR2 FYEKMQ (reference sequence). Trimming took 4 bases from V and 4 from J, leaving 16 bases between them. In DNA, the CDR3 is TGTGCCAGCAGCTCCCGGACAGTTTTCGGCTATGGCTACACCTTC. This encodes CASSSRTVFGYGYTF.

This clonotype was counted at least ten times. V and J are TRBV30 and TRBJ2-7; no clear D. Germline V gene lookup returns CDR1 GTSNPN and CDR2 SVGIG (reference sequence). The V end was cut by 4 bases, the J end by 0 bases, with 10 bases between. CDR3 length: 13 amino acids. Here the CDR3 DNA reads TGTGCCTGGACTGGATATAGCTCCTACGAGCAGTACTTC. Translated: CAWTGYSSYEQYF.

The rearrangement joins TRBV7-8 to TRBJ1-1, with D possibly TRBD1 on 5 matching bases. The CDR3 is 15 amino acids. V dropped 1 base and J dropped 0 bases, with 9 bases sitting between them. CDR1 is SGHVS and CDR2 is FQNEAQ in the germline V gene. This chain's CDR3 is CASSLEGELNTEAFF. Written as DNA, the CDR3 is TGTGCCAGCAGCTTAGAAGGGGAATTGAACACTGAAGCTTTCTTT.

There are many counts of this clonotype. The chain recombines TRBV7-2 with TRBJ2-7; either TRBD1 or TRBD2 may supply D (5 bases each). The CDR3 is made up of 15 amino acids. Germline CDR1 reads SGHTA; CDR2 reads FQGNSA. V shed 3 bases and J shed 1 base, with 13 bases lying between them. The CDR3 DNA reads TGTGCCAGCAGCTTTAGCGTAGACAGTTCCTACGAGCAGTACTTC. Protein sequence: CASSFSVDSSYEQYF.